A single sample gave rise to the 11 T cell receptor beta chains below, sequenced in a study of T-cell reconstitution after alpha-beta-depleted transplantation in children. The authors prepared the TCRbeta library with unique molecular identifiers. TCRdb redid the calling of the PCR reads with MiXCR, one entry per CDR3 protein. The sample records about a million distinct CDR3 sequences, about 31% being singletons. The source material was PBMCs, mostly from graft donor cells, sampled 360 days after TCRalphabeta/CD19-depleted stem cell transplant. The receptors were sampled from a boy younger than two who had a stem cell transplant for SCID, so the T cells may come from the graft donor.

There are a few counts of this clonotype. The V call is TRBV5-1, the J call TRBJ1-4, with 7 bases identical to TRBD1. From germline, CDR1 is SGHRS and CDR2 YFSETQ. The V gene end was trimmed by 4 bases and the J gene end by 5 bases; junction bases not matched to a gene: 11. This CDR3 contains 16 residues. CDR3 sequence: CASSRRDRGANEKLFF. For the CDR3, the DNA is TGCGCCAGCAGCAGACGGGACAGAGGAGCGAATGAAAAACTGTTTTTT. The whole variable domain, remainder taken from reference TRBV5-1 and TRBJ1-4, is KAGVTQTPRYLIKTRGQQVTLSCSPISGHRSVSWYQQTPGQGLQFLFEYFSETQRNKGNFPGRFSGRQFSNSRSEMNVSTLELGDSALYLCASSRRDRGANEKLFFGSGTQLSVL.

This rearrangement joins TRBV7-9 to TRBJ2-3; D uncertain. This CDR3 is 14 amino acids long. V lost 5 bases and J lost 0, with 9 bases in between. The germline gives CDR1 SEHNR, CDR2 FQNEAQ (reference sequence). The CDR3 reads CASSPRRSTDTQYF. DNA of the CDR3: TGTGCCAGCAGCCCCCGGCGGAGCACAGATACGCAGTATTTT.

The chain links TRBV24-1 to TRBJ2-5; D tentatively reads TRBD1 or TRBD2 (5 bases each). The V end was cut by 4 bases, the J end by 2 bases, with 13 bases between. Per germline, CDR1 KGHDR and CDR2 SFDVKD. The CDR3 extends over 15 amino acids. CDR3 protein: CATSDPGRAQETQYF. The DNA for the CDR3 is TGTGCCACCAGTGACCCGGGACGGGCACAAGAGACCCAGTACTTC.

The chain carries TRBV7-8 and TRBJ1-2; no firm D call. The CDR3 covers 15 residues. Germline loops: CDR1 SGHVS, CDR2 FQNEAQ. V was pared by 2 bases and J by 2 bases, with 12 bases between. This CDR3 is CASSLYGQPNYGYTF. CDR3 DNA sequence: TGTGCCAGCAGCTTATATGGGCAGCCCAACTATGGCTACACCTTC.

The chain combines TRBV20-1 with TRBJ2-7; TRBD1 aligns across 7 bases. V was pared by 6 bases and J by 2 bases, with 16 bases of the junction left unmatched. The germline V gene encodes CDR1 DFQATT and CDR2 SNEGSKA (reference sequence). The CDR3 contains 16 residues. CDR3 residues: CSASLMRGLAAYEQYF. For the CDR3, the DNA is TGCAGTGCGTCCCTCATGAGGGGGCTCGCCGCCTACGAGCAGTACTTC.

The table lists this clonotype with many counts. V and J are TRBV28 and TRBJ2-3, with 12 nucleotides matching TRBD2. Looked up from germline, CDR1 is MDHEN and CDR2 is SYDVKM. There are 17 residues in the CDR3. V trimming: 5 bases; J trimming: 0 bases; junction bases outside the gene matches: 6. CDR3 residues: CASSHPLAGGSTDTQYF. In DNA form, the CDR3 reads TGTGCCAGCAGTCACCCCCTAGCGGGGGGGAGCACAGATACGCAGTATTTT.

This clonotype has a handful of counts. The CDR3 DNA is TGTGCCAGCAGCCCGGACAGGTTATTGTGGGAGCAGTACTTC. Protein sequence: CASSPDRLLWEQYF. The V call is TRBV7-6, the J call TRBJ2-7; 7 nucleotides align to TRBD1. The germline CDR1 and CDR2 sequences are SGHVS and FNYEAQ. The CDR3 loop spans 14 amino acids. V dropped 5 bases and J dropped 7; count of bases not matched to a gene: 11.

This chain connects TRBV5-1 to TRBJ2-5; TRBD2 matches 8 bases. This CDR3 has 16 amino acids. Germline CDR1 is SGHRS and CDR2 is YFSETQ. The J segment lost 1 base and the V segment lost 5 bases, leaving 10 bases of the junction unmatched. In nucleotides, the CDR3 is TGCGCCAGCAGGAGACAGAGCGGGGGATTCCAAGAGACCCAGTACTTC. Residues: CASRRQSGGFQETQYF. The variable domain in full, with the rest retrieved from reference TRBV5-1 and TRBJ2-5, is KAGVTQTPRYLIKTRGQQVTLSCSPISGHRSVSWYQQTPGQGLQFLFEYFSETQRNKGNFPGRFSGRQFSNSRSEMNVSTLELGDSALYLCASRRQSGGFQETQYFGPGTRLLVL.

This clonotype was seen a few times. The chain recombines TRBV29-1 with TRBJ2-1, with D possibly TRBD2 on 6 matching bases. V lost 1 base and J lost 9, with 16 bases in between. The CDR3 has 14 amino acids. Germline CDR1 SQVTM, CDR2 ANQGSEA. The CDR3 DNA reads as TGCAGCGTTGAAGGGGGGGACCCCTTTAGTGAGCAGTTCTTC. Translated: CSVEGGDPFSEQFF.

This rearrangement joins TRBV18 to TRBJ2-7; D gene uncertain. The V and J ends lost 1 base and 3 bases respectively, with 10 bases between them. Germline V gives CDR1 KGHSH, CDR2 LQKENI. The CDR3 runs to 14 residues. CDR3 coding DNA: TGTGCCAGCTCACCACGGCCAGACCACTACGAGCAGTACTTC. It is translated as CASSPRPDHYEQYF.

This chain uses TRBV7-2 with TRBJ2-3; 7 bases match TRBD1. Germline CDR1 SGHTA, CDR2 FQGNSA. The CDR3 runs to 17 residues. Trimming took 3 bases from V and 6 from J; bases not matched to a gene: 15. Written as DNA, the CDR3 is TGTGCCAGCAGCTTCTATTCCACAGGGGAACTGGGGGATACGCAGTATTTT. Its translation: CASSFYSTGELGDTQYF.